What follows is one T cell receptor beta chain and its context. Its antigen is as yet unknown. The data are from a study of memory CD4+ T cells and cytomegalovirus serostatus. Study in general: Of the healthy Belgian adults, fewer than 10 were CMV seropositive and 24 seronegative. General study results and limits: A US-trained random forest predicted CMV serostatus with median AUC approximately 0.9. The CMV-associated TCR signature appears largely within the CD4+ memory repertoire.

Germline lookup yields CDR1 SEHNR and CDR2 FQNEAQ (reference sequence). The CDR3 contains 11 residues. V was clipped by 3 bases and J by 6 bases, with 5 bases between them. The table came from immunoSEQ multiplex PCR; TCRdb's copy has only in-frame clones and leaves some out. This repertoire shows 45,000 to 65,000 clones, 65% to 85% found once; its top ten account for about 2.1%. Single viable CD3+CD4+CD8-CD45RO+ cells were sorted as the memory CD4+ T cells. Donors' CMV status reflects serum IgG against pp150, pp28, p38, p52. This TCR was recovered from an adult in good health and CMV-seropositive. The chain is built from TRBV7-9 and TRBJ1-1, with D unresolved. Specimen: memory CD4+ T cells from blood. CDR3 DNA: TGTGCCAGCAGCTTTGTCTCTGAAGCTTTCTTT. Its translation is CASSFVSEAFF.